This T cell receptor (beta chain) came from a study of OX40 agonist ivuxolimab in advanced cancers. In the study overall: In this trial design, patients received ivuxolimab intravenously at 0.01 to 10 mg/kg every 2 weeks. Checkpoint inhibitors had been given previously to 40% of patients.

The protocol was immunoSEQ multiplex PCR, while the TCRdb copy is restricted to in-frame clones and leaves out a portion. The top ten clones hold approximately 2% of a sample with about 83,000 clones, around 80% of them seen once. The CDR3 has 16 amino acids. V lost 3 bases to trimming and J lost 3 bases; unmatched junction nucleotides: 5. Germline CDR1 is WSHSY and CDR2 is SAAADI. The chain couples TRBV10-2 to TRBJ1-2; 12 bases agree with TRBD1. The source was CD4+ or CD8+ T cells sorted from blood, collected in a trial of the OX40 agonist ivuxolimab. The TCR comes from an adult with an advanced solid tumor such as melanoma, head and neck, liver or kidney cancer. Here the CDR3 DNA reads TGCGCCAGCAGTGATAGGGACAGGGGGCCTCACTATGGCTACACCTTC. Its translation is CASSDRDRGPHYGYTF.